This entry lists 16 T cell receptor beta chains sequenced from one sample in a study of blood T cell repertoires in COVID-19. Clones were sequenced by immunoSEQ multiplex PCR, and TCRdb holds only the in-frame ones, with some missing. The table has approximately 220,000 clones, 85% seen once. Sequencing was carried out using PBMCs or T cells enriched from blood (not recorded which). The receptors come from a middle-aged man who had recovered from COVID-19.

This CDR3 reads CASSRVATIGTEAFF. CDR3 DNA: TGTGCCAGCAGCCGCGTAGCGACGATAGGCACTGAAGCTTTCTTT. This chain joins TRBV7-9 and TRBJ1-1; D unclear. CDR1 and CDR2 (germline): SEHNR, FQNEAQ (reference sequence). The CDR3 length is 15 residues. Trimming removed 5 bases from V and 4 bases from J, with 17 bases in between.

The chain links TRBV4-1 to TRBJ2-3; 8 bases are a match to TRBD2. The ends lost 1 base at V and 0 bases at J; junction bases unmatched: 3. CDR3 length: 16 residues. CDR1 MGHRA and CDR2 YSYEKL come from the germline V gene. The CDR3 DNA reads TGCGCCAGCAGCCAAGGGAGGACTAGCAGCACAGATACGCAGTATTTT. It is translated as CASSQGRTSSTDTQYF.

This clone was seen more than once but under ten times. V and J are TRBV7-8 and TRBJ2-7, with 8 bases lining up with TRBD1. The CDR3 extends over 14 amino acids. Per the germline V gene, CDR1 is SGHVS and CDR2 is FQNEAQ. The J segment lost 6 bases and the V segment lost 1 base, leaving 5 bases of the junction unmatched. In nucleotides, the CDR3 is TGTGCCAGCAGCTTAGGACAGGGGATGAGCGAGCAGTACTTC. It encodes CASSLGQGMSEQYF.

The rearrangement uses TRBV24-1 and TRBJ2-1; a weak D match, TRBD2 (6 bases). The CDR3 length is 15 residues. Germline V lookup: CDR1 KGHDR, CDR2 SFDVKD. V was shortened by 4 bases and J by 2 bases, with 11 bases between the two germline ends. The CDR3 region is CATSEAGRAYNEQFF. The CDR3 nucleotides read TGTGCCACCAGTGAGGCGGGACGGGCCTACAATGAGCAGTTCTTC.

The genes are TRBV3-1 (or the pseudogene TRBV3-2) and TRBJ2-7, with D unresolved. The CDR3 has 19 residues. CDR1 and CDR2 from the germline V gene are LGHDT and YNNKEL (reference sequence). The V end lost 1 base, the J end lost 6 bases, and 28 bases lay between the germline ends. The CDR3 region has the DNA TGTGCCAGCAGCCAAGGGTTAAGGCGGCCCTTACGAGGAGAAGGCGAGCAGTACTTC. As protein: CASSQGLRRPLRGEGEQYF.

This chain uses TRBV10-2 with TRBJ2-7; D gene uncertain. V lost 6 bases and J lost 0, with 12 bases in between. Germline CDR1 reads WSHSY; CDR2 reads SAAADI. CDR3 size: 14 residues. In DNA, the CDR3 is TGCGCCAGCAGGCCTTCAGGCTTCTCCTACGAGCAGTACTTC. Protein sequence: CASRPSGFSYEQYF.

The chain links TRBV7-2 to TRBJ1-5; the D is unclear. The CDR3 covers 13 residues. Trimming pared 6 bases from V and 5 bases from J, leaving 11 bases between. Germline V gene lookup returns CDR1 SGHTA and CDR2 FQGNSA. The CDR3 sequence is CASRATPDQPQHF. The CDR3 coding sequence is TGTGCCAGCAGAGCCACCCCGGATCAGCCCCAGCATTTT. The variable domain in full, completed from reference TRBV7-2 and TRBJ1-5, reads GAGVSQSPSNKVTEKGKDVELRCDPISGHTALYWYRQSLGQGLEFLIYFQGNSAPDKSGLPSDRFSAERTGGSVSTLTIQRTQQEDSAVYLCASRATPDQPQHFGDGTRLSIL.

The CDR3 is CASSLGGQGLSYEQYF. For the CDR3, the DNA is TGTGCCAGCAGCTTAGGGGGACAGGGCCTTTCCTACGAGCAGTACTTC. The gene calls are TRBV11-3 and TRBJ2-7; 9 positions match TRBD1. Germline V gene sequence: CDR1 SGHNT, CDR2 YENEEA. CDR3 length: 16 amino acids. With 1 base clipped from V and 1 base from J, the junction kept 5 bases outside the gene matches.

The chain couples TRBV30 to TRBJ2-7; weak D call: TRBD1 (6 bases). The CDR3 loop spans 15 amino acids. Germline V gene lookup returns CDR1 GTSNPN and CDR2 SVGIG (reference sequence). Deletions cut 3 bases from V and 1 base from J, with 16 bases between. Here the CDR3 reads CAWSLQQGKSYEQYF. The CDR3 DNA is TGTGCCTGGAGCCTACAACAGGGAAAGTCCTACGAGCAGTACTTC.

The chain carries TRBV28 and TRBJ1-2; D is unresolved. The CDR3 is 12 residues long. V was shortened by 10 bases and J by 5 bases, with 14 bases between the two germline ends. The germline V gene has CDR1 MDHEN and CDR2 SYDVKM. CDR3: CATGQGYYGYTF. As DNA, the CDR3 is TGTGCCACAGGCCAAGGTTATTATGGCTACACCTTC.

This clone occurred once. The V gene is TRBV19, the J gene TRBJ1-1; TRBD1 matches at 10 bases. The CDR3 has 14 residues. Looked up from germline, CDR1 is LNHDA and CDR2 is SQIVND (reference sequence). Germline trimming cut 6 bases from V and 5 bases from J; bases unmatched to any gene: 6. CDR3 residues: CASSFRTGGTEAFF. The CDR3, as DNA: TGTGCCAGTAGCTTCCGGACAGGGGGGACTGAAGCTTTCTTT.

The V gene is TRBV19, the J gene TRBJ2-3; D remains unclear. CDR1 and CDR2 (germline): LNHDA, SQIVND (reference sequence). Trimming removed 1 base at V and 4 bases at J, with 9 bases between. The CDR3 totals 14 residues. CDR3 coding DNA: TGTGCCAGTAGTATAGGGAGAGAAGCAGATACGCAGTATTTT. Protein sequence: CASSIGREADTQYF.

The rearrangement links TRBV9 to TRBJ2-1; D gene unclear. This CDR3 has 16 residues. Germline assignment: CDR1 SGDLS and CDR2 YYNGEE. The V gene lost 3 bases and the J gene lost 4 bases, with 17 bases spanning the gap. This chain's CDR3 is CASSGLRSPSYNEQFF. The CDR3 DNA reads TGTGCCAGCAGCGGGCTCCGGAGCCCCTCGTACAATGAGCAGTTCTTC.

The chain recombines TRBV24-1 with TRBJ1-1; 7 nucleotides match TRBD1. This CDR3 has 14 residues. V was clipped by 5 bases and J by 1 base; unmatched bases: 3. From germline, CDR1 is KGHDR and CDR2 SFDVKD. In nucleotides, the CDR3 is TGTGCCACCAGTGCTGGGACAGCGAACACTGAAGCTTTCTTT. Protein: CATSAGTANTEAFF.

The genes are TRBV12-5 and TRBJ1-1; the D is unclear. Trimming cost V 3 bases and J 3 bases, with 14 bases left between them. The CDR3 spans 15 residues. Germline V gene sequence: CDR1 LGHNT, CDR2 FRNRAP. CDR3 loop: CASGFALRADTEAFF. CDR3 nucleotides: TGTGCTAGTGGTTTCGCACTCCGCGCCGACACTGAAGCTTTCTTT.

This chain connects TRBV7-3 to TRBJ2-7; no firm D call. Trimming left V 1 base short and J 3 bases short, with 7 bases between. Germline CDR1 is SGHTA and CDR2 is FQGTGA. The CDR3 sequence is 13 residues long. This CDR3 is CASSLKGGYEQYF. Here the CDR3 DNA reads TGTGCCAGCAGCTTAAAAGGCGGCTACGAGCAGTACTTC.